This T cell receptor (beta chain) appears in the sequencing data of a study of blood T cell repertoires in COVID-19. Generated by immunoSEQ multiplex PCR, the TCRdb table keeps only in-frame clones and is missing some. Of some 260,000 clones listed, over 75% are singletons. J lost 9 bases, V lost 2 bases, and 9 bases had no gene match. The germline CDR1 and CDR2 sequences are LGHDT and YNNKEL (reference sequence). CDR3 length: 15 amino acids. The specimen sequenced was peripheral blood. The origin of this receptor is a human donor in a cohort sampled during active COVID-19. The chain joins TRBV3-1 (or the pseudogene TRBV3-2) to TRBJ2-1, with 8 bases aligning to TRBD2. DNA for the CDR3: TGTGCCAGCAGCCAACTCGGACTAGCTGACGGTGAGCAGTTCTTC. Protein product: CASSQLGLADGEQFF.